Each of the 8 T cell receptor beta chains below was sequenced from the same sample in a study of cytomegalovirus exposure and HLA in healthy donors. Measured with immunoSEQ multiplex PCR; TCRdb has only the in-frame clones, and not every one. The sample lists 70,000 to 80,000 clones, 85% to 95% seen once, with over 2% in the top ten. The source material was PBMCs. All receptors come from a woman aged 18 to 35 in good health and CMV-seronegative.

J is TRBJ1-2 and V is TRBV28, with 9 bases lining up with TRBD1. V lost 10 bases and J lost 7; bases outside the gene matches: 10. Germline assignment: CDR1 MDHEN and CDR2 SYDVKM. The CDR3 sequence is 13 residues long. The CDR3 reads CAIPGQGSGGYTF. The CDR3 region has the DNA TGTGCCATCCCGGGACAGGGTTCAGGTGGCTACACCTTC.

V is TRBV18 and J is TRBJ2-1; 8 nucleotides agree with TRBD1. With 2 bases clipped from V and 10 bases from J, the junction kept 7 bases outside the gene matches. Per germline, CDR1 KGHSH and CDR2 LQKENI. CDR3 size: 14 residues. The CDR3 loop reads CASSPGQGAQEQFF. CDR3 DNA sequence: TGTGCCAGCTCACCAGGCCAGGGGGCGCAAGAGCAGTTCTTC.

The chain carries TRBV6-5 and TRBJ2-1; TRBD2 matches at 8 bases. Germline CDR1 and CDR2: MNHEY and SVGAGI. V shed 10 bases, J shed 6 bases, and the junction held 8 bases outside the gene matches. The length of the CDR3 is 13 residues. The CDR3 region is CATRRGAFNEQFF. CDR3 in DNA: TGTGCCACCAGGCGGGGGGCATTCAATGAGCAGTTCTTC.

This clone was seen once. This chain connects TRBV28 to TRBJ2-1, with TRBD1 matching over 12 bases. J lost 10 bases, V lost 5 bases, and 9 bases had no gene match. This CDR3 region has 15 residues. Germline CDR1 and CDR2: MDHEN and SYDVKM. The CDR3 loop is CASSTTGTGGNEQFF. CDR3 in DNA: TGTGCCAGCAGTACGACCGGGACAGGGGGCAACGAGCAGTTCTTC.

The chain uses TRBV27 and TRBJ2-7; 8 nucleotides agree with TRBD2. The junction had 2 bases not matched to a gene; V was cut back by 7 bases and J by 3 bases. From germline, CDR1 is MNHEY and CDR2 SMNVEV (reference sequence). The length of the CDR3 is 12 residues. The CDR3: CASMGLDYEQYF. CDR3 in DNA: TGTGCCAGCATGGGACTAGACTACGAGCAGTACTTC.

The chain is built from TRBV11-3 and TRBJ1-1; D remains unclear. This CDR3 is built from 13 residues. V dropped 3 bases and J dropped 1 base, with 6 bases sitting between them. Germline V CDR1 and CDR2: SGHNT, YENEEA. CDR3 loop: CASSFNRNTEAFF. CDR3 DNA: TGTGCCAGCAGCTTTAATAGGAACACTGAAGCTTTCTTT.

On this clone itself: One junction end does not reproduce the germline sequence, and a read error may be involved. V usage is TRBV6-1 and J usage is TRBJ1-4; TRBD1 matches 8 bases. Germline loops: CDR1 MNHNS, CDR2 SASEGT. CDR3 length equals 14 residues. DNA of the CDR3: TGTGCCAGCAGTGAAGAACAGGGTTTGGACAGGGAGGTATTT. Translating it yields CASSEEQGLDREVF.

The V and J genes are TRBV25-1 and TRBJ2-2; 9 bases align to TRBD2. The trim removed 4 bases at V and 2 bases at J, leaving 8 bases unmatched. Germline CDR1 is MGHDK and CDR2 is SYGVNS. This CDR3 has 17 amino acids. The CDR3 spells CASSVSGLALNTGELFF. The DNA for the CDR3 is TGTGCCAGCAGTGTTAGCGGACTAGCGCTTAACACCGGGGAGCTGTTTTTT.